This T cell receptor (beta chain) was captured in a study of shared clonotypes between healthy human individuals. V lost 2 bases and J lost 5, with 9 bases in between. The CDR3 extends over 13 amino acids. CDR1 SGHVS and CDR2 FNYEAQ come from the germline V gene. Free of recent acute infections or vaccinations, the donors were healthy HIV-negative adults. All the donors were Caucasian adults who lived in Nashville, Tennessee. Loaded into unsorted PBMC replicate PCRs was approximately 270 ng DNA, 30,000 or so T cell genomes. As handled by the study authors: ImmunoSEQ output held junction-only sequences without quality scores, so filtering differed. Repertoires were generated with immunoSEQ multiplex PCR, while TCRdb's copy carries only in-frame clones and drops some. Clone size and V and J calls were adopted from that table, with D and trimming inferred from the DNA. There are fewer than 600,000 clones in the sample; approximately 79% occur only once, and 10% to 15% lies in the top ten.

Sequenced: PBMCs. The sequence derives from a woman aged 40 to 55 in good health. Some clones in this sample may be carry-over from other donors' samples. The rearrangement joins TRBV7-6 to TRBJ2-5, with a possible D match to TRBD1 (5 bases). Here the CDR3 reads CASSLSRVETQYF. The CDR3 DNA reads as TGTGCCAGCAGCTTAAGCAGGGTGGAGACCCAGTACTTC.